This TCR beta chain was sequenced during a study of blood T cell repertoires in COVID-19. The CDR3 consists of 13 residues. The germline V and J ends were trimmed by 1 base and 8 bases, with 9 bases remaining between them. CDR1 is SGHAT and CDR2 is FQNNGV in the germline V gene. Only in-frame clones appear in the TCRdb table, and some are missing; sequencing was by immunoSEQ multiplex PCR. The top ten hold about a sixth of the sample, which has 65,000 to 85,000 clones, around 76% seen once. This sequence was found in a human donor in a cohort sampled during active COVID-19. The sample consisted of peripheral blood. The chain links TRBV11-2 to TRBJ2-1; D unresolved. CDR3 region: CASSLGGVDEQFF. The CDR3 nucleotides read TGTGCCAGCAGCTTAGGAGGTGTGGATGAGCAGTTCTTC.